This is a list of T cell receptor beta chains from one sample in a study of Graves' ophthalmopathy and Graves' hyperthyroidism. TCRdb itself ran the multiplex PCR reads through MiXCR, one entry per CDR3 protein. This sample yields fewer than 600,000 distinct CDR3 sequences, of which around 15% are seen a single time; approximately 9.8% belongs to the top ten. The sequenced sample consisted of blood. Receptor source: a woman aged 30 to 39 with Graves' ophthalmopathy. CDR3s include the opening cysteine and the closing phenylalanine or tryptophan. Fields, in order: D gene, V gene, CDR3 protein. The D gene is left open where the match is weak.

TRBD1 | TRBV27 | CASSPYRGGQPQHF
TRBD1 | TRBV30 | CASDRGFNQPQHF
NA | TRBV6-4 | CASSDGDEGGELFF
NA | TRBV6-5 | CASSCSYMDGNTEAFF
NA | TRBV20-1 | CSASSRDRMGF
TRBD2 | TRBV6-1 | CASTFRPSGSYEQYF
TRBD1 | TRBV12-3/TRBV12-4 | CASSLWARRGNSNQPQHF
NA | TRBV19 | CASSDKGVSYEQYF
NA | TRBV13 | CASSLRGTYYEQYF
NA | TRBV30 | CAWSEAQSGYTF
TRBD1 | TRBV20-1 | CSAFQPQGASETQYF
NA | TRBV18 | CASSAGQETQYF
TRBD1 | TRBV19 | CASSQRQGVNTEAFF
TRBD2 | TRBV20-1 | CSARGTSGRSSYEQYF
NA | TRBV6-5 | CASSYSQGSGNTIYF
TRBD2 | TRBV7-2 | CASSLWDYQTGELFF
NA | TRBV12-3/TRBV12-4 | CASSLDGASNTGELFF
NA | TRBV3-1 | CASSQEQSFYNSPLHF
NA | TRBV11-1 | CASSLVAGHSTGGYTF
NA | TRBV28 | CASSSGESDQPQHF